These 24 T cell receptor beta chains were sequenced from one sample in a study of blood T cell repertoires in COVID-19. Clones were read by immunoSEQ multiplex PCR, and TCRdb kept only the in-frame ones, dropping some. Found here are over 15,000 clones, roughly 86% of them singletons; the top ten hold 5.2%. Sequencing was done on a sample of peripheral blood. The receptors derive from a human donor in a cohort sampled during active COVID-19.

The chain employs TRBV10-3 and TRBJ2-2; D perhaps matches TRBD1 (5 bases). The CDR3 has 15 residues. Germline lookup yields CDR1 ENHRY and CDR2 SYGVKD. The V and J ends lost 2 bases and 0 bases respectively, with 7 bases between them. CDR3 DNA sequence: TGTGCCATCAGTGAGGGGGCCGCGAACACCGGGGAGCTGTTTTTT. Translating gives CAISEGAANTGELFF.

This rearrangement joins TRBV3-1 (or the pseudogene TRBV3-2) to TRBJ2-5, with D possibly TRBD2 on 6 matching bases. The CDR3 spans 15 residues. The germline gives CDR1 LGHDT, CDR2 YNNKEL (reference sequence). V lost 4 bases to trimming and J lost 2 bases, with 14 bases between them. CDR3: CASSPGLLKQETQYF. CDR3 bases: TGTGCCAGCAGCCCGGGACTCCTAAAACAAGAGACCCAGTACTTC.

The chain couples TRBV25-1 to TRBJ1-6, with 7 bases lining up with TRBD1. CDR3 length equals 14 residues. Looked up from germline, CDR1 is MGHDK and CDR2 is SYGVNS. Trimming took 6 bases from V and 6 from J; bases not matched to a gene: 5. CDR3 protein: CASRLGTVNSPLHF. CDR3 nucleotide sequence: TGTGCCAGCAGACTCGGGACAGTTAATTCACCCCTCCACTTT.

The rearrangement joins TRBV5-4 to TRBJ1-2; D possibly corresponds to TRBD1 (5 bases). The V and J ends lost 4 bases and 7 bases respectively, with 11 bases between them. The CDR3 consists of 12 residues. Germline values: CDR1 SGHNT, CDR2 YYREEE (reference sequence). This chain's CDR3 is CASSAGGFGYTF. CDR3 in DNA: TGTGCCAGCAGCGCCGGGGGATTTGGCTACACCTTC.

V usage is TRBV4-1 and J usage is TRBJ1-2; D gene uncertain. Per germline, CDR1 MGHRA and CDR2 YSYEKL. Trimming left V 4 bases short and J 2 bases short, with 11 bases between. CDR3 length equals 14 residues. CDR3 protein: CASSPREVNYGYTF. The CDR3 DNA sequence: TGCGCCAGCAGCCCACGAGAAGTGAACTATGGCTACACCTTC.

This clone was counted only a few times. V and J are TRBV7-2 and TRBJ1-5; 9 nucleotides align to TRBD1. This CDR3 spans 15 amino acids. The germline V gene encodes CDR1 SGHTA and CDR2 FQGNSA. V lost 5 bases and J lost 4; bases outside the gene matches: 6. The CDR3 protein is CASSPGTGRNQPQHF. CDR3 DNA: TGTGCCAGCAGCCCAGGGACAGGGAGGAATCAGCCCCAGCATTTT. Using reference TRBV7-2 and TRBJ1-5 for the parts outside the CDR3, the full variable domain is GAGVSQSPSNKVTEKGKDVELRCDPISGHTALYWYRQSLGQGLEFLIYFQGNSAPDKSGLPSDRFSAERTGGSVSTLTIQRTQQEDSAVYLCASSPGTGRNQPQHFGDGTRLSIL.

This chain uses TRBV6-5 with TRBJ1-6; D is possibly TRBD1 (5 bases). This CDR3 is built from 13 residues. Deletions cut 11 bases from V and 1 base from J, with 9 bases between. The germline V gene encodes CDR1 MNHEY and CDR2 SVGAGI. The CDR3 region is CAGGTSYNSPLHF. For the CDR3, the DNA is TGTGCCGGCGGGACTTCCTATAATTCACCCCTCCACTTT.

The rearrangement joins TRBV9 to TRBJ1-4; D perhaps matches TRBD1 (5 bases). The CDR3 totals 17 residues. V was clipped by 4 bases and J by 0 bases, with 16 bases between them. Germline CDR1 and CDR2: SGDLS and YYNGEE. In DNA, the CDR3 is TGTGCCAGCAGCCCAGGCTTGACAGTTGCAACTAATGAAAAACTGTTTTTT. Residues: CASSPGLTVATNEKLFF.

This chain uses TRBV5-4 with TRBJ2-1; perhaps TRBD1 as D (5 bases). The germline CDR1 and CDR2 sequences are SGHNT and YYREEE (reference sequence). Trimming shortened V by 4 bases and J by 4 bases, and 18 bases separated the two germline ends. The CDR3 loop spans 16 amino acids. The DNA for the CDR3 is TGTGCCAGCAGCAGTGGGCGTCTAAGGGGATACAATGAGCAGTTCTTC. It translates to CASSSGRLRGYNEQFF.

The chain carries TRBV11-2 and TRBJ2-7; 7 bases fit TRBD1. The CDR3 has 14 residues. Per germline, CDR1 SGHAT and CDR2 FQNNGV. V shed 6 bases and J 5 bases; nucleotides not matched to a gene: 10. The CDR3 reads CASSIDRVSHEQYF. Written as DNA, the CDR3 is TGTGCCAGCAGTATCGACAGGGTTTCACACGAGCAGTACTTC. The full variable domain, completed using reference TRBV11-2 and TRBJ2-7, is EAGVAQSPRYKIIEKRQSVAFWCNPISGHATLYWYQQILGQGPKLLIQFQNNGVVDDSQLPKDRFSAERLKGVDSTLKIQPAKLEDSAVYLCASSIDRVSHEQYFGPGTRLTVT.

The rearrangement joins TRBV19 to TRBJ2-2, with 11 nucleotides matching TRBD2. Trimming at V came to 4 bases and at J to 7 bases, leaving 5 bases not matched to a gene. This CDR3 spans 15 amino acids. Germline V gene lookup returns CDR1 LNHDA and CDR2 SQIVND (reference sequence). CDR3 sequence: CASSRLAGGGGELFF. The CDR3 region has the DNA TGTGCCAGTAGTAGGCTAGCGGGAGGTGGCGGGGAGCTGTTTTTT.

This clone was detected only a few times. The chain links TRBV20-1 to TRBJ1-6; perhaps TRBD1 as D (6 bases). CDR3 length equals 15 residues. CDR1 is DFQATT and CDR2 is SNEGSKA in the germline V gene (reference sequence). Trimming stripped 3 bases from V and 5 bases from J, with 14 bases between. The CDR3 region is CSASLQGGDNSPLHF. DNA of the CDR3: TGCAGTGCTAGTTTACAGGGAGGGGATAATTCACCCCTCCACTTT.

The rearrangement joins TRBV28 to TRBJ1-2, with a weak D call TRBD1 (6 bases). CDR1 is MDHEN, CDR2 SYDVKM, per germline. The CDR3 covers 16 residues. The V and J ends lost 6 bases and 8 bases respectively, with 25 bases between them. The CDR3 nucleotides read TGTGCCAGCAGCCTGGCCCATCGACCAGGGGTAGTGGGCTACACCTTC. Translated, it gives CASSLAHRPGVVGYTF.

The rearrangement joins TRBV5-1 to TRBJ2-2; D is undetermined. Per the germline V gene, CDR1 is SGHRS and CDR2 is YFSETQ. Deletions cut 4 bases from V and 8 bases from J, with 15 bases between. The CDR3 sequence is 14 residues long. CDR3 nucleotide sequence: TGCGCCAGCAGCCCCACACCCCAGTCGGGGGAGCTGTTTTTT. It yields the protein CASSPTPQSGELFF. Supplemented by reference TRBV5-1 and TRBJ2-2, the full variable domain reads KAGVTQTPRYLIKTRGQQVTLSCSPISGHRSVSWYQQTPGQGLQFLFEYFSETQRNKGNFPGRFSGRQFSNSRSEMNVSTLELGDSALYLCASSPTPQSGELFFGEGSRLTVL.

This sequence joins TRBV5-1 and TRBJ2-2; 7 bases fit TRBD1. The V gene's germline CDR1 is SGHRS and CDR2 YFSETQ. Germline trimming cut 1 base from V and 0 bases from J; bases unmatched to any gene: 6. The CDR3 runs 17 residues. DNA of the CDR3: TGCGCCAGCAGCTTGAGGACAGGCCGTACGAACACCGGGGAGCTGTTTTTT. This translates into CASSLRTGRTNTGELFF.

The rearrangement links TRBV2 to TRBJ2-3; the match to TRBD2 covers 11 bases. The CDR3 sequence is 17 residues long. The J segment lost 1 base and the V segment lost 8 bases, leaving 11 bases of the junction unmatched. Germline CDR1 reads SNHLY; CDR2 reads FYNNEI. CDR3 residues: CASGTSGRSARTDTQYF. The CDR3 DNA reads as TGTGCCAGCGGGACTAGCGGCCGAAGCGCCCGCACAGATACGCAGTATTTT.

The chain combines TRBV6-4 with TRBJ1-4, with D tentatively TRBD1 (5 bases). Trimming cost V 2 bases and J 14 bases, with 9 bases left between them. The germline CDR1 and CDR2 sequences are MRHNA and SNTAGT. This CDR3 contains 11 residues. CDR3 nucleotide sequence: TGTGCCAGCAGTGACGGTCGGGGGCTGTTTTTT. Its translation is CASSDGRGLFF.

This rearrangement joins TRBV6-5 to TRBJ1-1; D remains ambiguous. This CDR3 contains 14 residues. Germline CDR1 and CDR2: MNHEY and SVGAGI. The V and J ends lost 8 bases and 3 bases respectively, with 16 bases between them. The CDR3 nucleotides are TGTGCCAGCCGGTTGCGACGGGGAGACACTGAAGCTTTCTTT. Translating it yields CASRLRRGDTEAFF.

The chain has TRBV29-1 and TRBJ1-1, with D tentatively TRBD1 (5 bases). The CDR3 totals 13 residues. The ends were cut back, 6 bases at V and 1 base at J, with 12 bases in the middle. The germline gives CDR1 SQVTM, CDR2 ANQGSEA. In DNA, the CDR3 is TGCAGCGTGATCAGGGTAGGGAACACTGAAGCTTTCTTT. It translates to CSVIRVGNTEAFF. Filled out from reference TRBV29-1 and TRBJ1-1, the complete variable domain reads SAVISQKPSRDICQRGTSLTIQCQVDSQVTMMFWYRQQPGQSLTLIATANQGSEATYESGFVIDKFPISRPNLTFSTLTVSNMSPEDSSIYLCSVIRVGNTEAFFGQGTRLTVV.

The chain links TRBV6-5 to TRBJ2-1; D perhaps matches TRBD1 (5 bases). Looked up from germline, CDR1 is MNHEY and CDR2 is SVGAGI. Trimming removed 4 bases at V and 2 bases at J, with 9 bases between. This CDR3 region has 14 residues. This chain's CDR3 is CASSSGRAYNEQFF. The CDR3 nucleotides are TGTGCCAGCAGTTCTGGCAGGGCCTACAATGAGCAGTTCTTC.

This clone has a single count. The chain recombines TRBV7-9 with TRBJ1-3; maybe TRBD1 (6 bases). Per germline, CDR1 SEHNR and CDR2 FQNEAQ (reference sequence). The ends were cut back, 6 bases at V and 5 bases at J, with 11 bases in the middle. The CDR3 has 13 amino acids. The CDR3 nucleotides read TGTGCCAGCAGACAAGGACAGCGAAACACCATATATTTT. Its translation is CASRQGQRNTIYF.

The chain joins TRBV7-9 to TRBJ1-2; D gene unclear. V lost 5 bases and J lost 6, with 16 bases in between. The CDR3 runs to 14 residues. Germline V gene lookup returns CDR1 SEHNR and CDR2 FQNEAQ (reference sequence). Written as DNA, the CDR3 is TGTGCCAGCAGCGACCGCCGACAAGGTGATGGCTACACCTTC. This gives the protein CASSDRRQGDGYTF. Full variable domain (remainder filled in from reference TRBV7-9 and TRBJ1-2): DTGVSQNPRHKITKRGQNVTFRCDPISEHNRLYWYRQTLGQGPEFLTYFQNEAQLEKSRLLSDRFSAERPKGSFSTLEIQRTEQGDSAMYLCASSDRRQGDGYTFGSGTRLTVV.

The CDR3 sequence: CASSLVTSRGLGKLFF. CDR3 nucleotide sequence: TGCGCCAGCAGCTTGGTAACGAGCAGGGGGCTCGGTAAACTGTTTTTT. The chain recombines TRBV5-1 with TRBJ1-4, with 8 nucleotides matching TRBD1. The V segment lost 0 bases and the J segment 11 bases; nucleotides outside the gene matches: 12. The CDR3 spans 16 residues. The germline gives CDR1 SGHRS, CDR2 YFSETQ.

This rearrangement joins TRBV28 to TRBJ1-3, with 7 bases fitting TRBD1. This CDR3 is built from 15 residues. The germline gives CDR1 MDHEN, CDR2 SYDVKM. Trimming took 6 bases from V and 0 from J; bases not matched to a gene: 5. The CDR3 DNA reads TGTGCCAGCAGAGACAGGACAGGCTCTGGAAACACCATATATTTT. Translation gives CASRDRTGSGNTIYF.